This T cell receptor beta chain comes out of a study of control samples from healthy donors and cancer patients (dated by TCRdb to 2018 to 2021). This clone appeared a few times. Its recognized antigen is unknown. There are no base qualities to consult, and no much larger clone falls within one base. Clipping removes 2 bases from V and 2 bases from J, with 13 as the unmatched junction base count. The germline V gene gives CDR1 as MNHEY and CDR2 as SVGEGT. The CDR3 measures 19 amino acids from cysteine to phenylalanine. This entry keeps only the CDR3 DNA: 57 bases, framed from base 1. Library generation was performed with the immunoSEQ multiplex PCR assay. The table comes from immuneACCESS by way of TCRdb, which keeps in-frame sequences with V and J called. Part of the clones is missing from these tables; in studies checked, under half for an unresolved V gene and the rest for unknown reasons. The sample contains 150,000 to 200,000 clones, just over 90% of them found a single time. The top ten clones comprise 1.3% to 1.5% of the sample.

The sequence derives from a man aged 25 to 40 in good health. Sample: blood. Recombination connected TRBV6-2 or TRBV6-3 to TRBJ2-7, with TRBD2 identical over 12 junction bases. The DNA reads as follows: TGTGCCAGCAGTTACCCCCGGGCTAGCGGGGGGGCCGTGACCTACGAGCAGTACTTC. Translation gives CASSYPRASGGAVTYEQYF.